The 16 T cell receptor beta chains below come from one sample, sequenced in a study of blood T cell repertoires in COVID-19. TCRdb's copy holds only in-frame clones and misses some; the assay was immunoSEQ multiplex PCR. This table holds a few hundred thousand clones, about 90% found once. Sequencing was carried out using peripheral blood. All receptors come from a man aged 18-30 years with COVID-19, enrolled during active disease.

The rearrangement links TRBV6-5 to TRBJ2-2, with 7 nucleotides matching TRBD1. The V gene end was trimmed by 5 bases and the J gene end by 7 bases; junction bases not matched to a gene: 7. The CDR3 extends over 14 amino acids. From germline, CDR1 is MNHEY and CDR2 SVGAGI. The CDR3 DNA follows: TGTGCCAGCAGTCAACTGACAGGGATCGGGGAGCTGTTTTTT. It is translated as CASSQLTGIGELFF.

This CDR3 reads CASSSTRSEQFF. CDR3 in DNA: TGTGCCAGCAGCTCGACTAGATCTGAGCAGTTCTTC. The chain joins TRBV7-9 to TRBJ2-1; D possibly corresponds to TRBD2 (6 bases). The CDR3 consists of 12 residues. Trimming took off 4 bases at V and 9 bases at J, with 10 bases between the two ends. The germline CDR1 and CDR2 sequences are SEHNR and FQNEAQ (reference sequence).

The chain recombines TRBV5-4 with TRBJ2-5; 11 bases map to TRBD2. The germline gives CDR1 SGHNT, CDR2 YYREEE (reference sequence). Germline trimming cut 0 bases from V and 5 bases from J; bases unmatched to any gene: 9. The CDR3 runs 17 residues. Here the CDR3 reads CASSLARGTSGGETQYF. CDR3 DNA sequence: TGTGCCAGCAGCTTGGCCAGGGGGACTAGCGGAGGGGAGACCCAGTACTTC.

This clone was recorded once. V is TRBV6-5 and J is TRBJ1-1, with 9 positions matching TRBD1. V was clipped by 6 bases and J by 4 bases; unmatched bases: 9. This CDR3 has 15 residues. The germline V gene has CDR1 MNHEY and CDR2 SVGAGI. This CDR3 is CASSARAGQGTEAFF. CDR3 DNA: TGTGCCAGCAGCGCCAGGGCGGGACAGGGCACTGAAGCTTTCTTT.

V and J are TRBV6-5 and TRBJ1-2, with D hard to call. V was cut by 0 bases and J by 4 bases, with 15 bases left in between. The CDR3 contains 16 residues. Germline CDR1 MNHEY, CDR2 SVGAGI. In DNA, the CDR3 is TGTGCCAGCAGTTACTCTTCCCCCCCGGCAGGCTATGGCTACACCTTC. Protein sequence: CASSYSSPPAGYGYTF.

This clone was picked up one time. CDR3 nucleotides: TGTGCCAGTAGCCAAAGACAGGGGGCGAAGAAGGAAGCTTTCTTT. Its protein product is CASSQRQGAKKEAFF. The chain couples TRBV19 to TRBJ1-1, with 10 bases lining up with TRBD1. This CDR3 has 15 amino acids. V lost 6 bases, J lost 8 bases, and 12 bases stayed unmatched. Germline CDR1 reads LNHDA; CDR2 reads SQIVND (reference sequence). The variable domain in full, completed from reference TRBV19 and TRBJ1-1, reads DGGITQSPKYLFRKEGQNVTLSCEQNLNHDAMYWYRQDPGQGLRLIYYSQIVNDFQKGDIAEGYSVSREKKESFPLTVTSAQKNPTAFYLCASSQRQGAKKEAFFGQGTRLTVV.

The chain has TRBV3-1 (or the pseudogene TRBV3-2) and TRBJ2-5, with 10 bases aligning to TRBD2. This CDR3 is built from 16 residues. J was trimmed by 5 bases and V by 1 base; bases with no gene match: 7. From germline, CDR1 is LGHDT and CDR2 YNNKEL (reference sequence). The CDR3 is CASSQGLAGWWETQYF. Written as DNA, the CDR3 is TGTGCCAGCAGCCAAGGACTAGCGGGCTGGTGGGAGACCCAGTACTTC.

CDR3 bases: TGTGCCAGCAGCTTTCAATACGAGCAGTACTTC. It yields the protein CASSFQYEQYF. The chain employs TRBV7-9 and TRBJ2-7; D unresolved. Trimming left V 3 bases short and J 4 bases short, with 4 bases between. The CDR3 contains 11 residues. Germline V CDR1 and CDR2: SEHNR, FQNEAQ (reference sequence).

The V gene is TRBV7-8, the J gene TRBJ2-3; 13 bases line up with TRBD2. V gave up 0 bases and J gave up 5 bases; unmatched junction bases: 5. CDR1 SGHVS and CDR2 FQNEAQ come from the germline V gene. The length of the CDR3 is 17 residues. The CDR3 sequence: CASSLAGLAGVGDTQYF. CDR3 coding DNA: TGTGCCAGCAGCTTAGCAGGACTAGCGGGAGTGGGAGATACGCAGTATTTT.

The genes are TRBV12-3 or TRBV12-4 and TRBJ2-7, with 8 bases that match TRBD2. The CDR3 loop spans 13 amino acids. With V trimmed by 6 bases and J by 7 bases, 8 bases remained unmatched. CDR3 region: CASSLGGAGEQYF. CDR3 DNA sequence: TGTGCCAGCAGCCTCGGGGGGGCGGGTGAGCAGTACTTC.

In this sample, this clone turned up once. CDR3 nucleotides: TGTGCCAGCAGCGTCAGGAGGGAGACCCAGTACTTC. This gives the protein CASSVRRETQYF. The V gene is TRBV2, the J gene TRBJ2-5; possibly TRBD2 for D (5 bases). The length of the CDR3 is 12 residues. V was clipped by 6 bases and J by 5 bases, with 10 bases between them. The germline V gene has CDR1 SNHLY and CDR2 FYNNEI.

The rearrangement joins TRBV7-3 to TRBJ2-1, with TRBD2 identical over 9 bases. The CDR3 is 18 amino acids. Germline loops: CDR1 SGHTA, CDR2 FQGTGA. V was pared by 4 bases and J by 10 bases, with 20 bases of the junction left unmatched. The CDR3 DNA sequence: TGTGCCAGCAGCTCCCGCGGTTACGGCGGGAGGGCCGGGGGAGAGCAGTTCTTC. Residues: CASSSRGYGGRAGGEQFF. The full variable domain, with the rest looked up from reference TRBV7-3 and TRBJ2-1, is GAGVSQTPSNKVTEKGKYVELRCDPISGHTALYWYRQSLGQGPEFLIYFQGTGAADDSGLPNDRFFAVRPEGSVSTLKIQRTERGDSAVYLCASSSRGYGGRAGGEQFFGPGTRLTVL.

The rearrangement joins TRBV5-5 to TRBJ2-1; perhaps TRBD2 as D (5 bases). The CDR3 extends over 12 amino acids. Deletions cut 5 bases from V and 12 bases from J, with 15 bases between. Germline V gene lookup returns CDR1 SGHKS and CDR2 YYEKEE (reference sequence). This chain's CDR3 is CASRLRDEGQFF. The CDR3 DNA follows: TGTGCCAGCAGGCTGCGTGACGAGGGGCAGTTCTTC.

This chain joins TRBV7-9 and TRBJ2-1; D is uncertain. CDR3 length equals 12 residues. V lost 0 bases, J lost 10 bases, and 7 bases lay in between. Per germline, CDR1 SEHNR and CDR2 FQNEAQ (reference sequence). CDR3 sequence (DNA): TGTGCCAGCAGCTTAGCATTGAGAGAGCAGTTCTTC. Residues: CASSLALREQFF.

The chain employs TRBV19 and TRBJ2-1, with TRBD2 matching over 8 bases. The CDR3 runs to 16 residues. Germline assignment: CDR1 LNHDA and CDR2 SQIVND (reference sequence). The ends lost 2 bases at V and 7 bases at J; junction bases unmatched: 10. This CDR3 is CASSIWKRERLNEQFF. DNA for the CDR3: TGTGCCAGTAGTATATGGAAGCGGGAGAGATTAAATGAGCAGTTCTTC.

The V and J genes are TRBV5-1 and TRBJ2-3; 7 nucleotides line up with TRBD1. V dropped 4 bases and J dropped 4; count of bases not matched to a gene: 6. The V gene's germline CDR1 is SGHRS and CDR2 YFSETQ. The CDR3 length is 14 residues. The CDR3 reads CASSTTGASDTQYF. The CDR3 DNA reads TGCGCCAGCAGCACAACAGGGGCCTCAGATACGCAGTATTTT.